This T cell receptor (beta chain) originates from a study of CD8 T cells in ankylosing spondylitis (dated by TCRdb to 2017 to 2019). About the study as a whole: The study set out to find disease-linked TCR variants by profiling T cell receptor beta repertoires in ankylosing spondylitis patients and healthy donors. The full study cohort comprised roughly 24 ankylosing spondylitis patients and about a hundred healthy donors. Peripheral blood was sampled, and synovial fluid was additionally collected from ankylosing spondylitis patients.

Synovial fluid samples were paired with blood samples taken from the same ankylosing spondylitis patients. The study at large found these results: Significant enrichment of the disease-linked clones was reported in matched synovial fluid samples from ankylosing spondylitis patients. The disease-linked clones had a CD8+ phenotype and were found at relatively low frequencies in peripheral blood. A TCR beta motif of seven or eight highly homologous amino acid variants appeared characteristic of blood from ankylosing spondylitis patients. Some motif variants were previously reported in synovial fluid and blood of reactive arthritis patients, suggesting common disease-initiation mechanisms.

Only a few counts were recorded for this clonotype. Its target antigen remains unknown. The sample holds no much larger clone one base away, and base qualities are not on file. Sequencing was performed on an Illumina HiSeq 2500. Quantitative 5'-RACE with molecular barcodes was used to prepare TCR beta libraries. Per the authors' processing: A new computational method based on a probabilistic model of VDJ rearrangement was used to identify disease-linked TCR variants. TCRdb reran the public reads through fastp at Q25 and MiXCR, keeping productive beta chains. Every entry covers one CDR3 protein and lists the most common genes and DNA from its rows. Here the V and J calls rest on TCRdb's processing, not on the authors' analysis. This sample gives about 36,000 distinct CDR3 sequences in total; 13% of them show up just once. Approximately 32% of the sample is in the top ten clones. The CDR3 runs 17 amino acids, cysteine and phenylalanine included. The entry retains the CDR3 DNA only, 51 bases that are in frame from base 1. The CDR1 and CDR2 encoded by the germline V gene are SQVTM and ANQGSEA. Unmatched junction bases come to 20, with V trimmed by 6 bases and J by 5 bases.

The sequencing sample was made of synovial fluid, either unsorted or a sorted T cell fraction (not recorded which). The V gene is TRBV29-1 and the J gene is TRBJ1-1, and 8 junctional nucleotides match TRBD1. The TCR sequence derives from a male donor with ankylosing spondylitis. The CDR3: CSVSGPDRAKILTEAFF. The bases read TGCAGCGTCTCGGGTCCGGACAGGGCGAAAATTTTGACTGAAGCTTTCTTT.